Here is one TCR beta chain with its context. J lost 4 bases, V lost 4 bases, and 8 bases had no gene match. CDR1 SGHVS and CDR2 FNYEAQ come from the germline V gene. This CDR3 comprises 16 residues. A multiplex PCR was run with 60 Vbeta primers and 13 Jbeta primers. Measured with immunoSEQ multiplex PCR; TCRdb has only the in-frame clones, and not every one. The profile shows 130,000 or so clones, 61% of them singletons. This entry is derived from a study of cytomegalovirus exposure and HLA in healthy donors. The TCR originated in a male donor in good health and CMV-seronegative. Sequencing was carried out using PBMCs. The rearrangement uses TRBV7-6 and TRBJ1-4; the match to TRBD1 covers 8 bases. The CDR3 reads CASSSGQGRGNEKLFF. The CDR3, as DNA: TGTGCCAGCAGCTCCGGACAGGGACGGGGTAATGAAAAACTGTTTTTT.